The 30 T cell receptor beta chains reported below all come from one sample, sequenced in a study of blood T cell repertoires in COVID-19. Some clones are missing from TCRdb's copy, which holds only in-frame ones; the method was immunoSEQ multiplex PCR. The sample shows a few hundred thousand clones, 70% to 90% of them seen only once. The sequenced material came from PBMCs or T cells enriched from blood (not recorded which). These TCRs come from a man aged 25-45 years with acute COVID-19.

The chain's CDR3 is CASRDRVNTEAFF. The DNA for the CDR3 is TGCGCCAGCAGGGACAGGGTGAACACTGAAGCTTTCTTT. The rearrangement uses TRBV10-2 and TRBJ1-1, with 8 bases that match TRBD1. Trimming took 6 bases from V and 0 from J; bases not matched to a gene: 0. Germline CDR1 WSHSY, CDR2 SAAADI. The CDR3 totals 13 residues.

The chain is built from TRBV5-4 and TRBJ2-1; TRBD2 might be the D (6 bases). The length of the CDR3 is 17 residues. V was pared by 0 bases and J by 0 bases, with 13 bases between. CDR1 is SGHNT, CDR2 YYREEE, per germline (reference sequence). CDR3 protein: CASSLAPGTASYNEQFF. As DNA, the CDR3 is TGTGCCAGCAGCTTGGCCCCTGGGACTGCCTCCTACAATGAGCAGTTCTTC.

The genes are TRBV18 and TRBJ2-1, with D tentatively TRBD1 (6 bases). The CDR3 is 13 residues long. Germline CDR1 and CDR2: KGHSH and LQKENI. The V gene lost 4 bases and the J gene lost 9 bases, with 13 bases spanning the gap. CDR3 bases: TGTGCCAGCTCACAAACAGGGATCCGTGAGCAGTTCTTC. Translating it yields CASSQTGIREQFF.

The chain carries TRBV6-5 and TRBJ1-2; a weak D match, TRBD1 (6 bases). Trimming stripped 6 bases from V and 6 bases from J, with 14 bases between. This CDR3 is 13 amino acids long. Germline V gene lookup returns CDR1 MNHEY and CDR2 SVGAGI. The CDR3 spells CASRRTVDNGYTF. The CDR3 nucleotides are TGTGCCAGCAGGAGGACAGTTGACAATGGCTACACCTTC.

The V call is TRBV6-6, the J call TRBJ2-7; a possible D gene is TRBD1 (5 bases). CDR3 length equals 14 residues. Trimming pared 4 bases from V and 4 bases from J, leaving 14 bases between. The germline CDR1 and CDR2 sequences are MNHNY and SVGAGI (reference sequence). CDR3 in DNA: TGTGCCAGCAGTTTAGTGACAGTCCCTTACGAGCAGTACTTC. It translates to CASSLVTVPYEQYF.

This chain joins TRBV6-5 and TRBJ2-5; TRBD1 aligns across 8 bases. CDR1 and CDR2 from the germline V gene are MNHEY and SVGAGI. The length of the CDR3 is 14 residues. With 5 bases clipped from V and 3 bases from J, the junction kept 5 bases outside the gene matches. The CDR3 spells CASSTQTGEETQYF. The CDR3 DNA reads as TGTGCCAGCAGTACCCAGACAGGGGAAGAGACCCAGTACTTC.

This clone was detected only a few times. V usage is TRBV7-9 and J usage is TRBJ1-2; possibly TRBD1 for D (5 bases). The germline V and J ends were trimmed by 1 base and 6 bases, with 12 bases remaining between them. The CDR3 has 14 residues. Germline V gives CDR1 SEHNR, CDR2 FQNEAQ (reference sequence). The CDR3 DNA reads as TGTGCCAGCAGCTTAGGGGCAGGGCCTGATGGCTACACCTTC. Its translation is CASSLGAGPDGYTF.

The chain combines TRBV15 with TRBJ2-7; 9 positions agree with TRBD1. This CDR3 spans 14 amino acids. Germline lookup yields CDR1 LNHNV and CDR2 YYDKDF (reference sequence). Trimming took 5 bases from V and 6 from J; bases not matched to a gene: 8. The CDR3 protein is CATSGDRGRFEQYF. The CDR3 region has the DNA TGTGCCACCAGCGGTGACAGGGGGAGGTTCGAGCAGTACTTC.

The count of this clone is one. This chain uses TRBV19 with TRBJ2-1; 8 bases align to TRBD2. Germline-derived CDR1 and CDR2 are LNHDA and SQIVND (reference sequence). The CDR3 runs 13 residues. V was clipped by 7 bases and J by 5 bases; unmatched bases: 4. The CDR3 spells CASTRGGDNEQFF. CDR3 DNA: TGTGCCAGTACCCGGGGGGGGGACAATGAGCAGTTCTTC.

The chain employs TRBV5-1 and TRBJ1-2; 11 nucleotides line up with TRBD1. This CDR3 region has 14 residues. The germline V gene encodes CDR1 SGHRS and CDR2 YFSETQ. V lost 4 bases to trimming and J lost 7 bases; unmatched junction nucleotides: 6. CDR3 DNA sequence: TGCGCCAGCAGCCGGGAGGACAGGGGGCCTGGCTACACCTTC. Translating gives CASSREDRGPGYTF.

By share, this clone ranks as medium-sized. The CDR3 sequence is CASSAGTSTGELFF. Written as DNA, the CDR3 is TGTGCCAGCAGCGCCGGGACTAGCACCGGGGAGCTGTTTTTT. The chain links TRBV6-4 to TRBJ2-2, with 8 nucleotides matching TRBD2. This CDR3 region has 14 residues. CDR1 MRHNA and CDR2 SNTAGT come from the germline V gene. V lost 6 bases and J lost 4; bases outside the gene matches: 4.

This CDR3 reads CASSYEAEQPQHF. The CDR3 coding sequence is TGTGCCAGCAGCTATGAGGCAGAGCAGCCCCAGCATTTT. This chain connects TRBV5-4 to TRBJ1-5; no clear D gene. Germline loops: CDR1 SGHNT, CDR2 YYREEE (reference sequence). Trimming stripped 3 bases from V and 7 bases from J, with 11 bases between. The length of the CDR3 is 13 residues.

The chain couples TRBV20-1 to TRBJ1-2; D possibly corresponds to TRBD1 (5 bases). Germline CDR1 is DFQATT and CDR2 is SNEGSKA (reference sequence). There are 11 residues in the CDR3. The ends were cut back, 8 bases at V and 3 bases at J, with 10 bases in the middle. CDR3 DNA: TGCAGTATGCCGGGGGACTATGGCTACACCTTC. Encoded protein: CSMPGDYGYTF.

In this sample, this clone turned up a few times. The chain is built from TRBV14 and TRBJ2-7, with TRBD2 matching over 11 bases. The V segment lost 2 bases and the J segment 6 bases; nucleotides outside the gene matches: 6. The CDR3 extends over 15 amino acids. CDR1 is SGHDN and CDR2 is FVKESK in the germline V gene. This chain's CDR3 is CASSQSASGGSEQYF. The CDR3 coding sequence is TGTGCCAGCAGCCAAAGTGCTAGCGGGGGGAGCGAGCAGTACTTC. Full variable domain (remainder filled in from reference TRBV14 and TRBJ2-7): EAGVTQFPSHSVIEKGQTVTLRCDPISGHDNLYWYRRVMGKEIKFLLHFVKESKQDESGMPNNRFLAERTGGTYSTLKVQPAELEDSGVYFCASSQSASGGSEQYFGPGTRLTVT.

This sequence joins TRBV14 and TRBJ2-4, with D tentatively TRBD2 (7 bases). CDR3 length: 14 amino acids. V shed 3 bases and J shed 6 bases, with 12 bases lying between them. The germline gives CDR1 SGHDN, CDR2 FVKESK. The CDR3 here is CASSHLRGGNIQYF. CDR3 coding DNA: TGTGCCAGCAGCCACCTAAGGGGGGGAAACATTCAGTACTTC.

This clone was seen once. The CDR3 DNA reads as TGTGCCAGCAGCCCCCGGTTCGGCGGGGGCCTCGGGACCTACGAGCAGTACTTC. As protein: CASSPRFGGGLGTYEQYF. The chain employs TRBV11-2 and TRBJ2-7, with D possibly TRBD2 on 7 matching bases. Germline V gives CDR1 SGHAT, CDR2 FQNNGV. The length of the CDR3 is 18 residues. Trimming removed 5 bases at V and 2 bases at J, with 25 bases between.

This clone was seen a few times. The CDR3 coding sequence is TGTGCCATCAGTAGGGACAGGGGATCCTACGAGCAGTACTTC. It is translated as CAISRDRGSYEQYF. The J gene is TRBJ2-7, the V gene TRBV10-3, with TRBD1 identical over 10 bases. The germline V gene has CDR1 ENHRY and CDR2 SYGVKD. Trimming at V came to 5 bases and at J to 1 base, leaving 2 bases not matched to a gene. The CDR3 is made up of 14 amino acids.

V and J are TRBV28 and TRBJ2-7, with D possibly TRBD1 on 6 matching bases. Trimming took 6 bases from V and 0 from J, leaving 12 bases between them. CDR3 length: 14 amino acids. CDR1 and CDR2 from the germline V gene are MDHEN and SYDVKM. The CDR3 DNA is TGTGCCAGCAGCCCCGGGACATTCTCCTACGAGCAGTACTTC. This encodes CASSPGTFSYEQYF.

This clone has a single count. V usage is TRBV6-5 and J usage is TRBJ2-3, with D possibly TRBD1 on 6 matching bases. This CDR3 comprises 12 residues. Trimming removed 6 bases at V and 5 bases at J, with 9 bases between. CDR1 and CDR2 from the germline V gene are MNHEY and SVGAGI. The CDR3 DNA reads as TGTGCCAGCAGCCTACAGGGAGATACGCAGTATTTT. This codes for CASSLQGDTQYF.

The V and J genes are TRBV18 and TRBJ2-1; 9 bases are shared with TRBD1. The V gene end was trimmed by 4 bases and the J gene end by 2 bases; junction bases not matched to a gene: 3. This CDR3 region has 15 residues. Germline loops: CDR1 KGHSH, CDR2 LQKENI. The DNA for the CDR3 is TGTGCCAGCTCACAAGGACAGGGGCCCTACAATGAGCAGTTCTTC. It translates to CASSQGQGPYNEQFF.

The chain is built from TRBV5-4 and TRBJ1-2, with 9 bases that match TRBD1. The V segment lost 4 bases and the J segment 4 bases; nucleotides outside the gene matches: 8. The CDR3 is 15 residues long. CDR1 SGHNT and CDR2 YYREEE come from the germline V gene (reference sequence). The CDR3 DNA sequence: TGTGCCAGCAGCCGCACAGGGGGCACGACCTATGGCTACACCTTC. Its protein product is CASSRTGGTTYGYTF.

The chain has TRBV29-1 and TRBJ1-2; 8 bases map to TRBD1. V dropped 7 bases and J dropped 6; count of bases not matched to a gene: 16. This CDR3 is built from 15 residues. Germline CDR1 SQVTM, CDR2 ANQGSEA. The CDR3 DNA is TGCAGCGCCACCCGGGACAGGACGGAGGGCGATGGCTACACCTTC. This sequence encodes CSATRDRTEGDGYTF.

At least ten counts were recorded for this clone. The chain has TRBV4-1 and TRBJ1-5; a weak D match, TRBD1 (6 bases). Between the trimmed V and J ends, which lost 1 base and 3 bases, there was a span of 10 bases. Germline V CDR1 and CDR2: MGHRA, YSYEKL. The length of the CDR3 is 15 residues. The CDR3 region is CASSQGDRHNQPQHF. DNA of the CDR3: TGCGCCAGCAGCCAAGGCGACAGGCACAATCAGCCCCAGCATTTT.

The chain couples TRBV27 to TRBJ2-7; 7 positions match TRBD2. CDR1 is MNHEY and CDR2 is SMNVEV in the germline V gene (reference sequence). The length of the CDR3 is 15 residues. V lost 2 bases to trimming and J lost 0 bases; unmatched junction nucleotides: 4. CDR3 nucleotides: TGTGCCAGCAGTTTAGTCGGCGGGGGCTCCTACGAGCAGTACTTC. Translating it yields CASSLVGGGSYEQYF.

The chain combines TRBV12-3 or TRBV12-4 with TRBJ2-5; D gene unclear. V was pared by 3 bases and J by 4 bases, with 6 bases between. This CDR3 contains 12 residues. CDR3 sequence: CASSFLRETQYF. The DNA of the CDR3 is TGTGCCAGCAGTTTTCTACGAGAGACCCAGTACTTC.

The V call is TRBV28, the J call TRBJ2-5; D perhaps matches TRBD2 (6 bases). Germline loops: CDR1 MDHEN, CDR2 SYDVKM. The CDR3 extends over 13 amino acids. Trimming removed 6 bases at V and 5 bases at J, with 13 bases between. In nucleotides, the CDR3 is TGTGCCAGCAGCCAGGGAGGTTCGGAGACCCAGTACTTC. Protein sequence: CASSQGGSETQYF. The full variable domain, in which reference TRBV28 and TRBJ2-5 provide the parts outside the CDR3, is DVKVTQSSRYLVKRTGEKVFLECVQDMDHENMFWYRQDPGLGLRLIYFSYDVKMKEKGDIPEGYSVSREKKERFSLILESASTNQTSMYLCASSQGGSETQYFGPGTRLLVL.

Note on this clone: Other DNA sequences in the same sample also yield this CDR3. The chain carries TRBV19 and TRBJ1-4; 9 positions match TRBD1. J lost 7 bases, V lost 5 bases, and 5 bases had no gene match. The CDR3 runs to 14 residues. Germline CDR1 LNHDA, CDR2 SQIVND (reference sequence). CDR3 DNA: TGTGCCAGTAGTCCCGGACAGGGGAGTGAAAAACTGTTTTTT. Translated: CASSPGQGSEKLFF.

The genes are TRBV5-6 and TRBJ1-2; D remains unclear. The CDR3 loop spans 13 amino acids. V lost 1 base and J lost 2, with 6 bases in between. Germline V gene data show CDR1 as SGHDT and CDR2 as YYEEEE. The CDR3 DNA reads as TGTGCCAGCAGCTTGCCGTCCAACTATGGCTACACCTTC. Translation: CASSLPSNYGYTF.

DNA for the CDR3: TGTGCCAGCAGCAACTTTGTAGCGGGGGGGCCGTCGGACATTCAGTACTTC. It yields the protein CASSNFVAGGPSDIQYF. This chain links TRBV5-5 with TRBJ2-4; 11 bases line up with TRBD2. Germline-derived CDR1 and CDR2 are SGHKS and YYEKEE (reference sequence). This CDR3 has 17 amino acids. The ends lost 4 bases at V and 8 bases at J; junction bases unmatched: 14.

V usage is TRBV19 and J usage is TRBJ2-3; a weak D match, TRBD1 (5 bases). The V end was cut by 5 bases, the J end by 6 bases, with 12 bases between. Germline V CDR1 and CDR2: LNHDA, SQIVND (reference sequence). There are 13 residues in the CDR3. The CDR3 nucleotides read TGTGCCAGTAGTGTAAGCAGGGTCGATACGCAGTATTTT. It codes for CASSVSRVDTQYF. The entire variable domain, with the rest obtained from reference TRBV19 and TRBJ2-3, is as follows: DGGITQSPKYLFRKEGQNVTLSCEQNLNHDAMYWYRQDPGQGLRLIYYSQIVNDFQKGDIAEGYSVSREKKESFPLTVTSAQKNPTAFYLCASSVSRVDTQYFGPGTRLTVL.